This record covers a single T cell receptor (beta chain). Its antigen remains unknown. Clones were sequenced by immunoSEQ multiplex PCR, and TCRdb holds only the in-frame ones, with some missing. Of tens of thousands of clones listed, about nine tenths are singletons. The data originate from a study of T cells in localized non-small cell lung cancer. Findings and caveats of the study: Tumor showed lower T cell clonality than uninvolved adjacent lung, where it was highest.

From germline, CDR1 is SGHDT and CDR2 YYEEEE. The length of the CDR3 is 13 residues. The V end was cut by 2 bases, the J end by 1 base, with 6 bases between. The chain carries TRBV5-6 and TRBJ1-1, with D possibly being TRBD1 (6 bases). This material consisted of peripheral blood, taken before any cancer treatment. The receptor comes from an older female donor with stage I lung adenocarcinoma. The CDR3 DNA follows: TGTGCCAGCAGCTTAGGGGGGAACACTGAAGCTTTCTTT. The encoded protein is CASSLGGNTEAFF.